The clone carrying this TCR beta chain was seen a single time. The data were obtained in a study of blood T cell repertoires in COVID-19. Study context: PBMCs, B-cell-depleted T cells, or T cells provided the cDNA or gDNA that made up the material.

Some clones are missing from TCRdb's copy, which holds only in-frame ones; the method was immunoSEQ multiplex PCR. Of about 190,000 clones in the sample, roughly nine tenths were seen once. Material for sequencing was peripheral blood. The receptor was isolated from a man between 65 and 79 years old with active or convalescent COVID-19.

The CDR3 bases are TGTGCCACCAGCAGAGAACTAGCGGGAGTCTCCGGGGAGCTGTTTTTT. Its translation: CATSRELAGVSGELFF. The chain combines TRBV15 with TRBJ2-2; 11 bases agree with TRBD2. CDR3 length: 16 residues. Germline V gene sequence: CDR1 LNHNV, CDR2 YYDKDF (reference sequence). Trimming cost V 0 bases and J 6 bases; bases outside gene matches: 3.